Reported below is one T cell receptor (beta chain). The antigen is not known. The sample is drawn from a study of beta chain features in type 1 diabetes. After removal of 2 bases from V and 6 bases from J, the junction contained 7 bases not matched to a gene. The CDR3 loop spans 16 amino acids. The germline V gene encodes CDR1 MGHRA and CDR2 YSYEKL. Study results and caveats: A closer apparent resemblance between naive, central memory and Treg TCRB repertoires was seen in patients than in healthy donors.

The isolated RNA, all of it, was reverse transcribed, so expressed TCRB transcripts were what got sequenced. Measured with immunoSEQ multiplex PCR; TCRdb has only the in-frame clones, and not every one. Of 350,000 to 450,000 clones detected, more than 12% appear once; the ten largest clones hold under 0.02%. Each of the CD4+ naive, central memory, regulatory and stem cell-like memory populations was sorted via CD45RO/CCR7/CD25/CD127/CD95/CD27. Populations isolated by sorting all had purity greater than 95%. Sequenced: naive CD4+ T cells from blood. V is TRBV4-1 and J is TRBJ1-5, with 10 nucleotides matching TRBD1. The source is a young woman in good health. The CDR3 nucleotides read TGCGCCAGCAGCCAACCCCGGGACAGGGGAGGTCAGCCCCAGCATTTT. This sequence encodes CASSQPRDRGGQPQHF.